This entry describes one TCR beta chain. Random hexamers were used to reverse transcribe the RNA input (about 0.5 to 1 ug). Multiplex immunoSEQ PCR targeted 54 Vbeta and 13 Jbeta TCR beta segments. MiXCR, applied by TCRdb to the immunoSEQ multiplex PCR reads, yields one record per CDR3 protein. The table has under 200,000 distinct CDR3 sequences, 95% to 97% seen once; the top ten hold around 0.12%. The sample is drawn from a study of CD8 T cells in Susac syndrome. Study-wide context: Within the group of sequenced Susac syndrome patients, about six had active disease and eight were in remission.

Patients with Susac syndrome fulfilled recently defined diagnostic criteria for definite or probable disease. TEMRA cells were FACS-enriched, with CD8+ and CD4+ T cells isolated negatively. This sequence originates from a human donor with Susac syndrome. The sample taken for sequencing was CD4+ T cells from PBMCs.

The CDR3 nucleotides are TGTGCCAGCAGCGTAGCGGGGCGGGACACTGAAGCTTTCTTT. Encoded protein: CASSVAGRDTEAFF. This rearrangement joins TRBV9 to TRBJ1-1, with a possible D match to TRBD1 (5 bases). Per germline, CDR1 SGDLS and CDR2 YYNGEE. CDR3 length: 14 amino acids. V was trimmed by 0 bases and J by 3 bases, leaving 9 bases between them.